The text below deals with one T cell receptor (beta chain). What it recognizes is unknown. Naive CD8 populations comprised CD45RO-negative cells positively selected for CCR7, excluding terminally differentiated effector memory CD45RA+ cells. Profiled with immunoSEQ multiplex PCR; TCRdb holds only in-frame clones, not every one. The table shows approximately 2,000,000 clones, with around 93% occurring only once. The data are from a study of shared clonotypes between healthy human individuals. Study results and limitations: Naive CD4 clonotypes were shared across several donors at 4% to 5%.

This TCR came from a man aged 18 to 29 in good health. Some clones in this sample may be carry-over from other donors' samples. Sequenced sample: naive CD8+ T cells from PBMCs.

The CDR3: CASSIAPYFSNEQYF. CDR3 bases: TGTGCCAGTAGTATAGCCCCGTATTTTTCGAACGAGCAGTACTTC. This sequence joins TRBV19 and TRBJ2-7; D gene uncertain. V was trimmed by 1 base and J by 5 bases, leaving 15 bases between them. Germline loops: CDR1 LNHDA, CDR2 SQIVND (reference sequence). The CDR3 is 15 amino acids.